This entry features one T cell receptor (beta chain) sequence. The data were taken from a study of control samples from healthy donors and cancer patients. Profiling relied on immunoSEQ multiplex PCR, and the TCRdb table lists in-frame clones only, not all of them. Of under 200,000 clones in the sample, around 90% were seen once. Germline V CDR1 and CDR2: MNHEY, SVGAGI. V was clipped by 10 bases and J by 2 bases, with 12 bases between them. This CDR3 contains 13 residues. This TCR came from a woman aged 25 to 39 in good health. V and J are TRBV6-5 and TRBJ1-5, with unresolved D. Material for sequencing was blood. The CDR3: CATQESGNQPQHF. The DNA of the CDR3 is TGTGCCACCCAGGAATCGGGCAATCAGCCCCAGCATTTT.